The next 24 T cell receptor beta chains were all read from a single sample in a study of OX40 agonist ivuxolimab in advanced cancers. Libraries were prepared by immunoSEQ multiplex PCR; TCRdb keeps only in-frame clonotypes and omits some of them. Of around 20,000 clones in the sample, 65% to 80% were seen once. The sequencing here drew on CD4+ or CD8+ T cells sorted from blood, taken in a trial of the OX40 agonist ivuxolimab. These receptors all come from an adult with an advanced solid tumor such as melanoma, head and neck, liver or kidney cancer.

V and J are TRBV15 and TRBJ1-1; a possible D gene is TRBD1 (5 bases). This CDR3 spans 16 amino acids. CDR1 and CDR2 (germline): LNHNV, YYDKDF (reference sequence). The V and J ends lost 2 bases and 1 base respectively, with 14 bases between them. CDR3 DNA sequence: TGTGCCACCAGCAGACTTCCTTCAGACAGGAACACTGAAGCTTTCTTT. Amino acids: CATSRLPSDRNTEAFF. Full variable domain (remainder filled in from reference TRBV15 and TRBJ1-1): DAMVIQNPRYQVTQFGKPVTLSCSQTLNHNVMYWYQQKSSQAPKLLFHYYDKDFNNEADTPDNFQSRRPNTSFCFLDIRSPGLGDTAMYLCATSRLPSDRNTEAFFGQGTRLTVV.

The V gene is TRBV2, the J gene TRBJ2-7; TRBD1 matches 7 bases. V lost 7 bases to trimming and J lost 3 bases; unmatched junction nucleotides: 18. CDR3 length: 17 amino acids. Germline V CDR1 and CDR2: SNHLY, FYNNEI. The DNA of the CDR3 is TGTGCCAGCAAGGGAGACATTTGGACAGGAGAAAACTACGAGCAGTACTTC. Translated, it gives CASKGDIWTGENYEQYF. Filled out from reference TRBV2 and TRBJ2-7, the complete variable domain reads EPEVTQTPSHQVTQMGQEVILRCVPISNHLYFYWYRQILGQKVEFLVSFYNNEISEKSEIFDDQFSVERPDGSNFTLKIRSTKLEDSAMYFCASKGDIWTGENYEQYFGPGTRLTVT.

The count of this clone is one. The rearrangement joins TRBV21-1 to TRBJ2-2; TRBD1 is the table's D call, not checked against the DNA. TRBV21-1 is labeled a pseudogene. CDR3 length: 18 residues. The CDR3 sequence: CASSKCPEQGAKTGELFF. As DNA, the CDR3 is TGTGCCAGCAGCAAATGCCCCGAGCAGGGGGCGAAGACCGGGGAGCTGTTTTTT.

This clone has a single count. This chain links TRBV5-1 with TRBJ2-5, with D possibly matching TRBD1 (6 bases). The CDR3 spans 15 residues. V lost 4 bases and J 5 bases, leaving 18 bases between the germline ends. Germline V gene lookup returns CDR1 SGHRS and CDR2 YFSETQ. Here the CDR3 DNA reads TGCGCCAGCAGCGTCGCGACAGGAATTCAGGAGACCCAGTACTTC. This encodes CASSVATGIQETQYF. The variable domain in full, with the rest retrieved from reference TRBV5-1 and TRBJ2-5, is KAGVTQTPRYLIKTRGQQVTLSCSPISGHRSVSWYQQTPGQGLQFLFEYFSETQRNKGNFPGRFSGRQFSNSRSEMNVSTLELGDSALYLCASSVATGIQETQYFGPGTRLLVL.

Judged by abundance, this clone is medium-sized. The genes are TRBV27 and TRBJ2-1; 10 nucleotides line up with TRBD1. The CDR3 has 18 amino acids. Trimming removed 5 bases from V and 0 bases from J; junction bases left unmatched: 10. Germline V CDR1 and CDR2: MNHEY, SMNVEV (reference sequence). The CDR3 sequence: CASSTGTGEQGSYNEQFF. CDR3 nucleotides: TGTGCCAGCAGTACCGGGACAGGGGAACAAGGCTCCTACAATGAGCAGTTCTTC.

The CDR3 region is CASSLETSGQETQYF. The CDR3 DNA sequence: TGTGCCAGCAGCTTGGAGACTAGCGGACAAGAGACCCAGTACTTC. V gene TRBV5-4 combines with J gene TRBJ2-5; 9 bases match TRBD2. The V gene end was trimmed by 0 bases and the J gene end by 2 bases; junction bases not matched to a gene: 2. This CDR3 is 15 amino acids long. CDR1 and CDR2 from the germline V gene are SGHNT and YYREEE (reference sequence).

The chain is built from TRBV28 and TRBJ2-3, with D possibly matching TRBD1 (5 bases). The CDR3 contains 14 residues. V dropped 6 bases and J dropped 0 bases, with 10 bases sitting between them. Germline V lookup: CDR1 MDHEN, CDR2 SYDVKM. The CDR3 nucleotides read TGTGCCAGCAGGCCCAGGGATAGCACAGATACGCAGTATTTT. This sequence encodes CASRPRDSTDTQYF. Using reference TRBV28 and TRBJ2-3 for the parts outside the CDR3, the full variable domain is DVKVTQSSRYLVKRTGEKVFLECVQDMDHENMFWYRQDPGLGLRLIYFSYDVKMKEKGDIPEGYSVSREKKERFSLILESASTNQTSMYLCASRPRDSTDTQYFGPGTRLTVL.

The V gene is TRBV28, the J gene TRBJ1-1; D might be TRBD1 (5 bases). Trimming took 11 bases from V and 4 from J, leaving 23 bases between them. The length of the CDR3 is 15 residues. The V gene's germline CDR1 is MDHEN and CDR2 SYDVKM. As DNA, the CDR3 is TGTGCCTCAAGTTTATCAGGGTCTCGAGGCACTGAAGCTTTCTTT. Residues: CASSLSGSRGTEAFF.

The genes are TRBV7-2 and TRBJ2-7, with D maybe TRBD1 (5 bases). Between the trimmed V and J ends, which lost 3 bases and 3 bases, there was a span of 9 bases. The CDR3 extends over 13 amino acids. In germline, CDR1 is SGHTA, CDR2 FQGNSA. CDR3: CASSFGQLYEQYF. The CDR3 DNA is TGTGCCAGCAGCTTCGGACAACTCTACGAGCAGTACTTC.

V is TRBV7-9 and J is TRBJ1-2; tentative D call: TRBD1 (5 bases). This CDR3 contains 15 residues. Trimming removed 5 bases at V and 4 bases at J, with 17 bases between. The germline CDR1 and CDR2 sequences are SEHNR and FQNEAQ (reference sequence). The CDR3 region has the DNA TGTGCCAGCAGCCATGGGGCGGCTCCATCCTATGGCTACACCTTC. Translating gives CASSHGAAPSYGYTF.

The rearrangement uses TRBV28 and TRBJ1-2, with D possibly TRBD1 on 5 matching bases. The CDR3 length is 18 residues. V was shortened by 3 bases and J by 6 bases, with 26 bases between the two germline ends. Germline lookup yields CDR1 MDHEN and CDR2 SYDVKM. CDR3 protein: CASSFPSAGTLGEHGYTF. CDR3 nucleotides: TGTGCCAGCAGTTTTCCGTCCGCCGGGACCCTGGGGGAGCATGGCTACACCTTC.

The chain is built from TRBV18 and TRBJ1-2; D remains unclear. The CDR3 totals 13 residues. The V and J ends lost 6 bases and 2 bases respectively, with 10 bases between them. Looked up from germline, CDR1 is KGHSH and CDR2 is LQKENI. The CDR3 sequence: CASSQEGNYGYTF. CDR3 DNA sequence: TGTGCCAGCTCCCAGGAGGGAAACTATGGCTACACCTTC.

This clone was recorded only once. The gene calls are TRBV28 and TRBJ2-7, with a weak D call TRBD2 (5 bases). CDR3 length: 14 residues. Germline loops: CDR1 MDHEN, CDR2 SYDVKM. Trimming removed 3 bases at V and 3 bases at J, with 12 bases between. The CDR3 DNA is TGTGCCAGCAGTTTTTCGGGATCGGGCTACGAGCAGTACTTC. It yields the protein CASSFSGSGYEQYF.

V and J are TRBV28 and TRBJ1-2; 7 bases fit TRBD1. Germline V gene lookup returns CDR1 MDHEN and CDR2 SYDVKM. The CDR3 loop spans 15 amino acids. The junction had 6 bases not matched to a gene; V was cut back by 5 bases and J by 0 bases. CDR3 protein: CASSTWTGANYGYTF. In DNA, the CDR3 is TGTGCCAGCAGTACCTGGACAGGCGCTAACTATGGCTACACCTTC.

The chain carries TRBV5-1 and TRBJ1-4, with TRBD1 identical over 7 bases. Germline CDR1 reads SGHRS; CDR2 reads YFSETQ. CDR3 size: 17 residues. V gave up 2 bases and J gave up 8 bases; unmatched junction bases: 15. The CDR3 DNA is TGCGCCAGCAGCTTACGGGACAGAGGGGTTTGGGACGAAAAACTGTTTTTT. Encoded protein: CASSLRDRGVWDEKLFF.

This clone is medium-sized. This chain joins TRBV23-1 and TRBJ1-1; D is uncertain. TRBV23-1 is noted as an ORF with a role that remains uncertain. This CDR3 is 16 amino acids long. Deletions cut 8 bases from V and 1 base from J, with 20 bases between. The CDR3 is CASPARCGRSNTEAFF. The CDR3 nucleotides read TGCGCCAGCCCAGCCAGATGCGGCCGCTCGAACACTGAAGCTTTCTTT.

The CDR3 nucleotides read TGTGCCAGCAGTGCCACAGGGGGCAATCAGCCCCAGCATTTT. It is translated as CASSATGGNQPQHF. The rearrangement links TRBV28 to TRBJ1-5; 7 positions match TRBD1. V was clipped by 5 bases and J by 2 bases; unmatched bases: 3. Germline V lookup: CDR1 MDHEN, CDR2 SYDVKM. CDR3 length: 14 residues.

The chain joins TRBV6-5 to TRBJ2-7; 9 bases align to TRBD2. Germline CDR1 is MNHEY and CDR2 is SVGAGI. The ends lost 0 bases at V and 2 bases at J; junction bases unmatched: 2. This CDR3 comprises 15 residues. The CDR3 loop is CASSYSTSGPYEQYF. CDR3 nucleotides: TGTGCCAGCAGTTACTCTACTAGCGGGCCCTACGAGCAGTACTTC.

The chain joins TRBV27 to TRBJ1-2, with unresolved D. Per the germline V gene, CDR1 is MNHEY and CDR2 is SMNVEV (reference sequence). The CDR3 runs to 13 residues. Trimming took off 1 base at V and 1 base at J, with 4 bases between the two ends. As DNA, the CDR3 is TGTGCCAGCAGTTTATACAGTAACTATGGCTACACCTTC. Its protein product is CASSLYSNYGYTF.

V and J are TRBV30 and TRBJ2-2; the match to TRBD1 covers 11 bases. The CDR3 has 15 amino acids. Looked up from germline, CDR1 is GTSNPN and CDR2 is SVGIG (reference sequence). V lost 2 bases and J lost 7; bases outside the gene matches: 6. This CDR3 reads CAWSRGQGAVGELFF. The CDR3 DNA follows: TGTGCCTGGAGTAGAGGACAGGGGGCGGTCGGGGAGCTGTTTTTT. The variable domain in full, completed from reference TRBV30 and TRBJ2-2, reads SQTIHQWPATLVQPVGSPLSLECTVEGTSNPNLYWYRQAAGRGLQLLFYSVGIGQISSEVPQNLSASRPQDRQFILSSKKLLLSDSGFYLCAWSRGQGAVGELFFGEGSRLTVL.

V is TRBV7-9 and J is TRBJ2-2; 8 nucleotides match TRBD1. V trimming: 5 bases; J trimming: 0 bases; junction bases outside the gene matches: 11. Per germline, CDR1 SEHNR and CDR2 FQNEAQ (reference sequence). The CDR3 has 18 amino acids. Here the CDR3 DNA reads TGTGCCAGCAGCCCGAGGGGGGTACAGGGGGCGAACACCGGGGAGCTGTTTTTT. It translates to CASSPRGVQGANTGELFF.

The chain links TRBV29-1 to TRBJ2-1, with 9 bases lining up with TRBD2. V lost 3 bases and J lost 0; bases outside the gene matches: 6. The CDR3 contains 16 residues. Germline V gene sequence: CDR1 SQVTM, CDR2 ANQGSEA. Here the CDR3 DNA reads TGCAGCGTTGAGGGACTAGCCTCGAGCTCCTACAATGAGCAGTTCTTC. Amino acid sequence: CSVEGLASSSYNEQFF.

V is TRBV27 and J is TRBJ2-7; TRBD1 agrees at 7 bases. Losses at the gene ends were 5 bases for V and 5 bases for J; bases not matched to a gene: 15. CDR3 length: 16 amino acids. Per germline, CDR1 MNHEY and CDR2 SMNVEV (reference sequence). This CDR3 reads CASSPPQGQGLDEQYF. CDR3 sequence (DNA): TGTGCCAGCAGTCCACCACAGGGGCAAGGCCTGGACGAGCAGTACTTC.

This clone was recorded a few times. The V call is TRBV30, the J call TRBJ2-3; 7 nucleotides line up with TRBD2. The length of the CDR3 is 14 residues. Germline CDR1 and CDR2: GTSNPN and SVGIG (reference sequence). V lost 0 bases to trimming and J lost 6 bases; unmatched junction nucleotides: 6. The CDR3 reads CAWSVQRGVDTQYF. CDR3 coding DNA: TGTGCCTGGAGTGTACAACGGGGGGTGGATACGCAGTATTTT.